What follows is one T cell receptor beta chain and its context. V was pared by 5 bases and J by 5 bases, with 11 bases of the junction left unmatched. There are 15 residues in the CDR3. Germline V gene data show CDR1 as MNHNS and CDR2 as SASEGT. These data are taken from a study of cytomegalovirus exposure and HLA in healthy donors. The PCR contained 60 Vbeta and 13 Jbeta primers. The assay was immunoSEQ multiplex PCR, and TCRdb's table has in-frame clones only and misses some. Of over 150,000 clones detected, roughly 77% appear once; the ten largest clones hold 2% to 3%. Input material: PBMCs. The receptor was isolated from a woman aged 40 to 50 in good health and CMV-seropositive. The chain is built from TRBV6-1 and TRBJ1-1; TRBD1 matches at 7 bases. CDR3 residues: CASSTQGVSRTEAFF. CDR3 coding DNA: TGTGCCAGCAGTACTCAGGGGGTCAGTCGGACTGAAGCTTTCTTT.